The present T cell receptor (beta chain) was sequenced within a study of response to subunit inactivated influenza vaccine. Each CDR3 protein is one row after TCRdb ran MiXCR on the RT-PCR reads. The profile shows 450,000 to 700,000 distinct CDR3 sequences, 14% of them singletons. A remark on this clonotype: Its cognate antigen is unknown.

Overall study results and limits: After each seasonal influenza vaccination, few new T cells are recruited, the authors suggested.

Germline V gene sequence: CDR1 SQVTM, CDR2 ANQGSEA. CDR3 length equals 13 residues. V was pared by 4 bases and J by 6 bases, with 4 bases of the junction left unmatched. The sequence derives from a man in his fifties who received an inactivated influenza vaccine. Sequencing used PBMCs from blood, obtained about 12 days after vaccination. The chain couples TRBV29-1 to TRBJ2-2; 8 bases agree with TRBD2. The CDR3 DNA reads TGCAGCGTTGGGGCGGGGGGTCCCGGGGAGCTGTTTTTT. This translates into CSVGAGGPGELFF.